Sequencing of this T cell receptor beta chain was carried out in a study of T cells in Graves' hyperthyroidism and ophthalmopathy. General study findings and limits: Before onset, ophthalmopathy was predicted by the model a median roughly 6.8 months earlier. Ophthalmopathy and stable hyperthyroidism were told apart by a 13 V-J model.

A note on this clonotype: Its antigen is undetermined.

Amplification of TCR beta CDR3 regions was performed using RNA transcripts as template. Researchers ran a first-round RT-PCR on the TCR CDR3 using the HTBI primer set. MiXCR was run by TCRdb on the multiplex PCR reads, yielding one entry per CDR3 protein. The table has roughly 580,000 distinct CDR3 sequences, 40% to 55% seen once; the top ten hold about 7.9%. CDR1 SQVTM and CDR2 ANQGSEA come from the germline V gene. The germline V and J ends were trimmed by 3 bases and 7 bases, with 10 bases remaining between them. The CDR3 runs to 12 residues. Sequenced sample: peripheral blood or thyroid tissue (not recorded which). V usage is TRBV29-1 and J usage is TRBJ1-3; weak D call: TRBD1 (5 bases). The TCR comes from a woman under 30 with Graves' hyperthyroidism. The CDR3 DNA is TGCAGCGTTGATCCAGGGCTGAACACCATATATTTT. Translating gives CSVDPGLNTIYF.